The 3 T cell receptor beta chains presented below share a single source sample, sequenced in a study of T-cell reconstitution after alpha-beta-depleted transplantation in children (dated by TCRdb to 2016 to 2017). The treatment or condition label on this specimen signifies: allogeneic hematopoietic cell transplantation with graft depleted of TCRalphabeta T cells and CD19 B cells. The library came from PCR. The reads were generated on an Illumina HiSeq 2500. TCR library preparation used molecular barcoding, with unique molecular identifiers applied to normalize quantification of the TCRbeta repertoire. TCRdb applied fastp at Q25 and MiXCR to the public reads, then kept only in-frame beta chains. Here each entry gathers all rows of one CDR3 protein and keeps the most common genes and DNA. This sample holds about 600,000 distinct CDR3 sequences; roughly 24% were observed only once. The top ten clonotypes cover roughly 14% of the sample.

The sample consisted of PBMCs, mostly from graft donor cells, taken 360 days after TCRalphabeta/CD19-depleted stem cell transplant. Receptor source: a boy younger than two who had a stem cell transplant for acute myeloid leukemia, so the T cells may come from the graft donor.

This clonotype was observed many times. This rearrangement joins TRBV12-3 or TRBV12-4 to TRBJ1-1; TRBD1 matches at 7 bases. J gave up 2 bases and V 3 bases, and 3 bases lay outside the gene matches. This CDR3 is built from 14 residues. CDR3 sequence (DNA): TGTGCCAGCAGTTTCGGGACAGTCAACACTGAAGCTTTCTTT. Translated, it gives CASSFGTVNTEAFF.

This clonotype has at least ten counts. This chain links TRBV20-1 with TRBJ2-5, with 8 bases lining up with TRBD1. V was pared by 5 bases and J by 3 bases, with 5 bases of the junction left unmatched. This CDR3 is 13 amino acids long. Germline V lookup: CDR1 DFQATT, CDR2 SNEGSKA (reference sequence). The CDR3 nucleotides are TGCAGTGCTCGCTGGACAGGGAAAGAGACCCAGTACTTC. Translated, it gives CSARWTGKETQYF.

This clonotype occurred a few times. The V gene is TRBV27, the J gene TRBJ1-5; D remains unclear. Looked up from germline, CDR1 is MNHEY and CDR2 is SMNVEV (reference sequence). This CDR3 has 17 residues. Trimming took 6 bases from V and 2 from J, leaving 20 bases between them. CDR3 protein: CASRPGPLLYGNQPQHF. The CDR3 DNA reads as TGTGCCAGCAGGCCCGGGCCGCTTCTGTATGGCAATCAGCCCCAGCATTTT.